This paragraph covers one T cell receptor (beta chain) sequence. The antigen remains unidentified. The CDR3 is 19 residues long. With 5 bases removed from V and 4 bases from J, the gap between germline ends came to 31 bases. Germline CDR1 reads GTSNPN; CDR2 reads SVGIG (reference sequence). From the roughly 110-subject validation cohort, which was separate from the roughly 630-subject first cohort, the donors were drawn. The repertoire was sequenced with immunoSEQ multiplex PCR; TCRdb's copy has only in-frame clones and lacks some. The sample yields around 250,000 clones, almost 90% seen once. The entry originates in a study of cytomegalovirus exposure and HLA in healthy donors. Findings of the study overall: According to the study, roughly 160 TCR beta chains were cytomegalovirus-associated. Rarity characterized most TCR sequences, yet some public TCRs appeared in many donors. The authors confirmed in vitro that a few CMV-associated chains were specific for CMV antigens.

The J gene is TRBJ2-3, the V gene TRBV30, with D possibly matching TRBD2 (5 bases). The TCR sequence derives from a woman between 18 and 30 years old in good health and CMV-seronegative. Sequences were obtained from PBMCs. This chain's CDR3 is CAWAHPISRAESSSDTQYF. The DNA for the CDR3 is TGTGCCTGGGCCCACCCCATCTCGCGGGCAGAGTCCTCTTCAGATACGCAGTATTTT.